These T cell receptor beta chains were read from a single sample in a study of CXCR3-negative and CXCR3-positive naive CD8 T cells. TCRdb reprocessed the 5' RACE reads and keeps a single row for each CDR3 protein, giving no DNA. Here the sample table reports 150,000 or so distinct CDR3 sequences. The specimen was naive CXCR3+ CD8+ T cells from blood. All receptors derive from a human donor in good health. Some clones in this sample may be carry-over from other donors' samples. Both conserved end residues are part of each CDR3. The order of the fields is V gene, J gene, CDR3 protein.

v_call: TRBV7-9; j_call: TRBJ2-7; cdr3_aa: CASSLGIGSSYEQYF
v_call: TRBV7-2; j_call: TRBJ1-1; cdr3_aa: CASSARTGNTEAFF
v_call: TRBV12-3/TRBV12-4; j_call: TRBJ2-7; cdr3_aa: CASSRLTTYYEQYF
v_call: TRBV12-3/TRBV12-4; j_call: TRBJ2-3; cdr3_aa: CASSYTGISADTQYF
v_call: TRBV6-5; j_call: TRBJ2-1; cdr3_aa: CASSGPIYNEQFF
v_call: TRBV7-6; j_call: TRBJ2-5; cdr3_aa: CACSLVKSIGVGQETQYF
v_call: TRBV7-9; j_call: TRBJ2-3; cdr3_aa: CASSPFPTPSRFSTDTQYF
v_call: TRBV11-2; j_call: TRBJ2-5; cdr3_aa: CASSLDAETQYF
v_call: TRBV12-3/TRBV12-4; j_call: TRBJ2-7; cdr3_aa: CASSLAHYEQYF
v_call: TRBV9; j_call: TRBJ1-2; cdr3_aa: CASSVSTANYGYTF
v_call: TRBV5-8; j_call: TRBJ2-7; cdr3_aa: CASGGRRWYEQYF
v_call: TRBV15; j_call: TRBJ2-5; cdr3_aa: CATSRVIEETQYF
v_call: TRBV6-5; j_call: TRBJ2-5; cdr3_aa: CASLRGETQYF
v_call: TRBV7-9; j_call: TRBJ2-5; cdr3_aa: CASSPPGSRDETQYF
v_call: TRBV27; j_call: TRBJ2-7; cdr3_aa: CASGLAGGLYEQYF
v_call: TRBV29-1; j_call: TRBJ2-1; cdr3_aa: CSVVPGYPYNEQFF
v_call: TRBV20-1; j_call: TRBJ2-1; cdr3_aa: CSAREGLAGVGYNEQFF
v_call: TRBV13; j_call: TRBJ2-3; cdr3_aa: CASSLERGGPTDTQYF
v_call: TRBV7-9; j_call: TRBJ2-2; cdr3_aa: CASSFRENTGELFF
v_call: TRBV19; j_call: TRBJ1-1; cdr3_aa: CASSRWGNPEAFF